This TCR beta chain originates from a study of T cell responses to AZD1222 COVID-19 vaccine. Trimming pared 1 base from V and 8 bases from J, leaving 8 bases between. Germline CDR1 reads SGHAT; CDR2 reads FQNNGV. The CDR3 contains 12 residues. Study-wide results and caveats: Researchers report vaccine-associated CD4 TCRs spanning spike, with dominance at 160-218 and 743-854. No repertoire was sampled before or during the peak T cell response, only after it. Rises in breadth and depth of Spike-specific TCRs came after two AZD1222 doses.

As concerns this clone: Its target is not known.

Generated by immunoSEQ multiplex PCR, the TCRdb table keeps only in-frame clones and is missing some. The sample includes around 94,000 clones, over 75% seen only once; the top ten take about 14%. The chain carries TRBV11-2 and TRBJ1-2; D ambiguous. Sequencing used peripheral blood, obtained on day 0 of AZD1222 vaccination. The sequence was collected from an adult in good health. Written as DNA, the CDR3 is TGTGCCAGCAGCTTAGTAACCCGGGGCTACACCTTC. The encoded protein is CASSLVTRGYTF. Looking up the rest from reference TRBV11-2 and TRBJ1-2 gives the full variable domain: EAGVAQSPRYKIIEKRQSVAFWCNPISGHATLYWYQQILGQGPKLLIQFQNNGVVDDSQLPKDRFSAERLKGVDSTLKIQPAKLEDSAVYLCASSLVTRGYTFGSGTRLTVV.